Listed below are T cell receptor beta chains from one sample, sequenced in a study of T cell changes during pregnancy in multiple sclerosis. Assay used: immunoSEQ multiplex PCR; TCRdb lists only in-frame clones, some missing. The sample lists approximately 37,000 clones; approximately 94% were seen once. This sample comprised CD4+ T cells from peripheral blood mononuclear cells, obtained in the third trimester of pregnancy. Receptor source: a female donor with multiple sclerosis, enrolled in a pregnancy study. CDR3s include the opening cysteine and the closing phenylalanine or tryptophan. Fields, in order: J gene, V gene, clone size, D gene, CDR3 DNA, CDR3 protein. A D gene is named only where the DNA matches it firmly. Expanded clones are given a class, and other clones once, few, many or no size at all.

TRBJ2-1 | TRBV30 | NA | TRBD2 | TGTGCCTGGAGTGTACTAGCGGGACCCTACAATGAGCAGTTCTTC | CAWSVLAGPYNEQFF
TRBJ2-1 | TRBV5-4 | NA | NA | TGTGCCACGGGCCCCCAGGGAACTGAGCAGTTCTTC | CATGPQGTEQFF
TRBJ1-1 | TRBV6-5 | NA | NA | TGTGCCAGCAGTTACTCGACAGCCGTGAAGAACACTGAAGCTTTCTTT | CASSYSTAVKNTEAFF
TRBJ1-1 | TRBV7-9 | NA | NA | TGTGCCAGCAGCTACCCCCGGGACAATACTGAAGCTTTCTTT | CASSYPRDNTEAFF
TRBJ2-1 | TRBV7-9 | NA | TRBD1 | TGTGCCAGCAGCTTAGTTGCGACAGGGGACCCCAATGAGCAGTTCTTC | CASSLVATGDPNEQFF
TRBJ2-5 | TRBV7-9 | NA | TRBD1 | TGTGCCAGCAGCTCGGGACAGGGGGCCCGTCGGGAGACCCAGTACTTC | CASSSGQGARRETQYF
TRBJ2-5 | TRBV4-2 | once | NA | TGTGCCAGCAGCCAAGGACAACAGGGAAACCCAGAGACCCAGTACTTC | CASSQGQQGNPETQYF
TRBJ2-7 | TRBV5-1 | NA | TRBD1 | TGCGCGAGCACGGGGGGGACAGGGGTTCACGAGCAGTACTTC | CASTGGTGVHEQYF
TRBJ2-1 | TRBV19 | once | TRBD2 | TGTGCCAGTAGTATAGAGGCTGGGGGGGTGGCTGAGCAGTTCTTC | CASSIEAGGVAEQFF
TRBJ2-5 | TRBV14 | NA | NA | TGTGCCAGCAGCCGCCGGGTCGGGACATCGTACCAAGAGACCCAGTACTTC | CASSRRVGTSYQETQYF
TRBJ1-3 | TRBV19 | NA | TRBD1 | TGTGCCAGTAGCTACCCCACCCGGGACAGGGACTCTGGAAACACCATATATTTT | CASSYPTRDRDSGNTIYF
TRBJ2-7 | TRBV14 | NA | NA | TGTGCCAGCAGCCAAGATTTGAACAGCTACGAGCAGTACTTC | CASSQDLNSYEQYF
TRBJ1-1 | TRBV6-6 | once | NA | TGTGCCAGCAGTTCTTTTCAGGGCGGCGGCACTGAAGCTTTCTTT | CASSSFQGGGTEAFF
TRBJ2-3 | TRBV28 | NA | NA | TGTGCCAGCAATCGCCAGGGGAGCACAGATACGCAGTATTTT | CASNRQGSTDTQYF
TRBJ2-7 | TRBV6-5 | NA | TRBD1 | TGTGCCAGCAGTTACTCCTCCGGGACAGGGAGCTACGAGCAGTACTTC | CASSYSSGTGSYEQYF
TRBJ1-2 | TRBV7-2 | NA | TRBD1 | TGTGCCAGCAGCTACAGTTCCACCGGGACAGGGGTATTTGCTGGCTACACCTTC | CASSYSSTGTGVFAGYTF
TRBJ1-2 | TRBV6-5 | NA | NA | TGTGCCAGCAGTCCGGGGGGTGGTGGCTACACCTTC | CASSPGGGGYTF
TRBJ2-7 | TRBV6-1 | NA | NA | TGTGCCAGCAGTGAAGCCCCTAGGCTCGAGCAGTACTTC | CASSEAPRLEQYF
TRBJ2-3 | TRBV14 | NA | TRBD2 | TGTGCCAGCAGCCAAGGGAGACTAGCGGGGGGGCTCCCCATCACAGATACGCAGTATTTT | CASSQGRLAGGLPITDTQYF
TRBJ2-5 | TRBV7-9 | NA | TRBD1 | TGTGCCAGCAGCTTAGGCGACAGGGGGATTCAAGAGACCCAGTACTTC | CASSLGDRGIQETQYF
TRBJ2-3 | TRBV27 | NA | NA | TGTGCCAGCCGGCCAGGGCGGGTGGGAGGTACGCAGTATTTT | CASRPGRVGGTQYF
TRBJ1-6 | TRBV10-3 | NA | NA | TGTGCCATCGGGGGCAGCTATAATTCACCCCTCCACTTT | CAIGGSYNSPLHF
TRBJ1-2 | TRBV5-1 | NA | TRBD1 | TGCGCCAGCAGTAAGACAGGGGGCTATGGCTACACCTTC | CASSKTGGYGYTF
TRBJ2-3 | TRBV19 | NA | TRBD2 | TGTGCCAGTAGGGGGGGGGTTAGCACAGATACGCAGTATTTT | CASRGGVSTDTQYF
TRBJ2-7 | TRBV30 | NA | NA | TGTGCCTGGAGTGTGACTAGTGGTCTCGAGCAGTACTTC | CAWSVTSGLEQYF
TRBJ1-1 | TRBV6-1 | NA | NA | TGTGCCAGCAGTGAACGCGGGAACACTGAAGCTTTCTTT | CASSERGNTEAFF
TRBJ2-5 | TRBV5-1 | NA | TRBD1 | TGCGCCAGCAGCTACACGGGACAGGTACTGCGAGAGACCCAGTACTTC | CASSYTGQVLRETQYF